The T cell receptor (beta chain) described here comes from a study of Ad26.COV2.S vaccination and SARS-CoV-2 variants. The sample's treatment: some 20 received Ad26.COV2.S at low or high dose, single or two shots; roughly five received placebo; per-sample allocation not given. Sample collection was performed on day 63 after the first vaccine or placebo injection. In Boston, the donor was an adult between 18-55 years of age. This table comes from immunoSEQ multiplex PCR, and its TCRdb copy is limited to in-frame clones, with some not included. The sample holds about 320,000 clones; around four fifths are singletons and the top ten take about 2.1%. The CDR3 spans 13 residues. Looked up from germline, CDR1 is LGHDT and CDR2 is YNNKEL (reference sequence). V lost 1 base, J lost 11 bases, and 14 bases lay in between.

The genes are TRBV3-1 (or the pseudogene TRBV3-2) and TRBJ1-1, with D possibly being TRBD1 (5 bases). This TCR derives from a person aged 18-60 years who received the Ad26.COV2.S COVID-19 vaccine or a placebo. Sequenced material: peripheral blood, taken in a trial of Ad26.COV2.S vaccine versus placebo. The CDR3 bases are TGTGCCAGCAGCCAAGGCACAGGAGGGAGTGCTTTCTTT. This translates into CASSQGTGGSAFF.